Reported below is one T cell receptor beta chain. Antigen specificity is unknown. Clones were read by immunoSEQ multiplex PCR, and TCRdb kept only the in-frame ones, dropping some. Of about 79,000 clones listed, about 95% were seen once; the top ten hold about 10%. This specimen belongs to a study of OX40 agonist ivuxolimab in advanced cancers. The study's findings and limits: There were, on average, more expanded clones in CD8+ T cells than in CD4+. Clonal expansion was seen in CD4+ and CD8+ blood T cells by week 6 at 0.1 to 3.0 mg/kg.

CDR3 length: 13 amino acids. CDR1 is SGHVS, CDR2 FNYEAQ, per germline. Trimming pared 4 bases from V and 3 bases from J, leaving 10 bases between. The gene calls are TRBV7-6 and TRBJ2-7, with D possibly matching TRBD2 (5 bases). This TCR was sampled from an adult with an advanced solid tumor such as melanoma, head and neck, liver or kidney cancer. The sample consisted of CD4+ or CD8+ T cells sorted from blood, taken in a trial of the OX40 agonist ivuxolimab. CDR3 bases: TGTGCCAGCAGCTCCGGGATTTTCTACGAGCAGTACTTC. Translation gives CASSSGIFYEQYF.